Below, one T cell receptor (beta chain) is given with its context. The data originate from a study of blood T cell repertoires in COVID-19. About the study: The United States, Italy and Spain supplied acute and convalescent COVID-19 samples. PBMCs, B-cell-depleted T cells, or T cells provided the cDNA or gDNA that made up the material.

Germline-derived CDR1 and CDR2 are MNHNS and SASEGT. Trimming removed 0 bases from V and 2 bases from J, with 11 bases in between. This CDR3 spans 16 amino acids. Original methodology: Amplified reference gene primers provided the basis for estimating nucleated cell counts. The data were produced by immunoSEQ multiplex PCR, yet TCRdb's version contains in-frame clones alone and is incomplete. V and J calls and clone size come straight from that table; D and trimming were deduced from the DNA. The repertoire holds approximately 230,000 clones, 70% to 90% seen once, with 6.3% in the top ten. This clonotype originated in a woman in her 30s with COVID-19, enrolled during active disease. The chain joins TRBV6-1 to TRBJ1-3; no clear D. Material: peripheral blood. CDR3 region: CASSEARRRTGNTIYF. CDR3 in DNA: TGTGCCAGCAGTGAAGCGCGACGGAGGACTGGAAACACCATATATTTT.